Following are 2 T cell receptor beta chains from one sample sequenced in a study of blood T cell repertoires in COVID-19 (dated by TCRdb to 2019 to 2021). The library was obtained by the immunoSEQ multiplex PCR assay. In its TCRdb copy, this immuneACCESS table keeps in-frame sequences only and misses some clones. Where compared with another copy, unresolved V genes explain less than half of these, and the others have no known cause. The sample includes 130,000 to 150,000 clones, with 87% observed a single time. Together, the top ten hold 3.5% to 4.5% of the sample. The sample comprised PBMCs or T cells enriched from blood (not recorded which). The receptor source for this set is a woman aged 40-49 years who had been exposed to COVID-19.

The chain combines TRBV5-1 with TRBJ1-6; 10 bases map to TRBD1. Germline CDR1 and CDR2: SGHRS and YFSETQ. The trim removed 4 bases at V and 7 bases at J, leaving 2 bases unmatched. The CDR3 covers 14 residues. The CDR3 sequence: CASSKDRGNSPLHF. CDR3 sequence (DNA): TGCGCCAGCAGCAAGGACAGGGGGAATTCACCCCTCCACTTT.

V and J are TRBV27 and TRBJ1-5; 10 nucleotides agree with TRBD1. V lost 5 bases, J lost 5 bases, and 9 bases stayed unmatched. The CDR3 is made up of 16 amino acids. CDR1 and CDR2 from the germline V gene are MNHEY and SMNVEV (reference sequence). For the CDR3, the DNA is TGTGCCAGCAGTGCCTCGGGACAGGGGATCCATCAGCCCCAGCATTTT. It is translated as CASSASGQGIHQPQHF.